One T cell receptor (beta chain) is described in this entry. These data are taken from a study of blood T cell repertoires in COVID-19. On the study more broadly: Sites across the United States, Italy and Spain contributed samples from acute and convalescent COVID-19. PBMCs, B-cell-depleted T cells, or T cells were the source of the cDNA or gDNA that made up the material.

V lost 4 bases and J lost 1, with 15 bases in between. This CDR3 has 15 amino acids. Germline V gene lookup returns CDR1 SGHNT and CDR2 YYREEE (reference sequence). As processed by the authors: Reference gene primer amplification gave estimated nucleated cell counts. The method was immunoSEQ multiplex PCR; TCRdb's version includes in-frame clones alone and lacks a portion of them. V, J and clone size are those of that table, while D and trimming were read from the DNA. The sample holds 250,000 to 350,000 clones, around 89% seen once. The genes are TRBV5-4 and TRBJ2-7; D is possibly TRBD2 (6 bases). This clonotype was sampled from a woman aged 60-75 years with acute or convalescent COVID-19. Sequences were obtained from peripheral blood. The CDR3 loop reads CASSPPSDLSYEQYF. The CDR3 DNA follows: TGTGCCAGCAGCCCGCCTAGCGACCTATCCTACGAGCAGTACTTC.